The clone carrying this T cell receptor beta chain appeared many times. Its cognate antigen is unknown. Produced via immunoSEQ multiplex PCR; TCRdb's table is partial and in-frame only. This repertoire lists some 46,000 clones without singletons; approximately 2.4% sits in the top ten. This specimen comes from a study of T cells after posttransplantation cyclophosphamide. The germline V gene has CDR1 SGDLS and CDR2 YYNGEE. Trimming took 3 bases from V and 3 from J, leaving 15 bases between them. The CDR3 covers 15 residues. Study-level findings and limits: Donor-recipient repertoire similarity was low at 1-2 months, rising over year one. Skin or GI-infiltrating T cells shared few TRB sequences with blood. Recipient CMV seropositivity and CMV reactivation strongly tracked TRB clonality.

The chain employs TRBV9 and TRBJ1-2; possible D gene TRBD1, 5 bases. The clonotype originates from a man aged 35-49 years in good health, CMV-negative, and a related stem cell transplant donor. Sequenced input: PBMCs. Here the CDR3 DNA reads TGTGCCAGCAGCGAGGGGCCAGACAGCGACTATGGCTACACCTTC. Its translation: CASSEGPDSDYGYTF.